This entry is about one T cell receptor beta chain. Its antigen is unknown. V trimming: 2 bases; J trimming: 5 bases; junction bases outside the gene matches: 4. CDR3 length: 13 amino acids. Germline CDR1 and CDR2: SGHNT and YYREEE (reference sequence). This entry comes from a study of beta chain features in type 1 diabetes. Overall study findings and caveats: No resolution was reached here on whether HLA type influences TCRB rearrangement. Patients with Type 1 diabetes showed moderately but significantly shorter TCRB CDR3s in all four CD4+ subsets.

What was sequenced were expressed TCRB transcripts, since all of the isolated RNA had been reverse transcribed. The method was immunoSEQ multiplex PCR; TCRdb's version includes in-frame clones alone and lacks a portion of them. The sample lists 350,000 to 400,000 clones, roughly 12% occurring once. The sample was naive CD4+ T cells from blood. The source is a woman between 18 and 30 years old with type 1 diabetes. The chain combines TRBV5-4 with TRBJ2-7; 7 bases line up with TRBD1. The CDR3 DNA sequence: TGTGCCAGCAGCTTACAGGGGATCAACGAGCAGTACTTC. Residues: CASSLQGINEQYF.